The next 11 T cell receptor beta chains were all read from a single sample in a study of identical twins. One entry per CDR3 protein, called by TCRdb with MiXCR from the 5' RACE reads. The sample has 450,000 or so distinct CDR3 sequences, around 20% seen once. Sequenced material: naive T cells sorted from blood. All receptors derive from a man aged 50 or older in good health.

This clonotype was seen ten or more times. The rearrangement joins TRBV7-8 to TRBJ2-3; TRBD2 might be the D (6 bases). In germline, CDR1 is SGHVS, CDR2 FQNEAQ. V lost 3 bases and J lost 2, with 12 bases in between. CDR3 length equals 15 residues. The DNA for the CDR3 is TGTGCCAGCAGCTTGGACTACCGGGTCACAGATACGCAGTATTTT. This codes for CASSLDYRVTDTQYF. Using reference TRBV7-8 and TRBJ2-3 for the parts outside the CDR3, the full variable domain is GAGVSQSPRYKVAKRGQDVALRCDPISGHVSLFWYQQALGQGPEFLTYFQNEAQLDKSGLPSDRFFAERPEGSVSTLKIQRTQQEDSAVYLCASSLDYRVTDTQYFGPGTRLTVL.

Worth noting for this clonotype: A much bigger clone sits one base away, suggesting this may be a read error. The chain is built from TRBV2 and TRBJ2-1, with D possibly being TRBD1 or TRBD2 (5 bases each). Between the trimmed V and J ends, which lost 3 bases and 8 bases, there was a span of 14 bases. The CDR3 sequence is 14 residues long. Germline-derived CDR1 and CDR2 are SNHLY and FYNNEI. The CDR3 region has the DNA TGTGCCAGCAGTGAGGGGGAAGTTACTGATGAGCAGTTCTTC. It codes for CASSEGEVTDEQFF.

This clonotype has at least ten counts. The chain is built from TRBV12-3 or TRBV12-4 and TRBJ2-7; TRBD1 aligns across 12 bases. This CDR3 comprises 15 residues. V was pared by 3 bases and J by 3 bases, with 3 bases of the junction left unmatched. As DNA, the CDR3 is TGTGCCAGCAGTTTGGGACAGGGGGCTATCTACGAGCAGTACTTC. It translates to CASSLGQGAIYEQYF.

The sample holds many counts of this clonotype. DNA for the CDR3: TGTGCCAGCAGTTTAAGGACAGGGGGCGCAGATACGCAGTATTTT. Translation: CASSLRTGGADTQYF. The V call is TRBV27, the J call TRBJ2-3, with 11 bases lining up with TRBD1. CDR3 length: 15 residues. Losses at the gene ends were 2 bases for V and 4 bases for J; bases not matched to a gene: 2. Looked up from germline, CDR1 is MNHEY and CDR2 is SMNVEV (reference sequence).

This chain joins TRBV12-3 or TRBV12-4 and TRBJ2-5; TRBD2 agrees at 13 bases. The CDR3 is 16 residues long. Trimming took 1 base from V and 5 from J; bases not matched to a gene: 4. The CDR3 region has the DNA TGTGCCAGCAGTTTAGGACTAGCGGGGGGTATTGAGACCCAGTACTTC. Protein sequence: CASSLGLAGGIETQYF.

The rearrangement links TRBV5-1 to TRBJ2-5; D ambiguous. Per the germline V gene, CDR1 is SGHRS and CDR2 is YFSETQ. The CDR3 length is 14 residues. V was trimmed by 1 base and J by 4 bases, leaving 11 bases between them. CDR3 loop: CASSLTSPLETQYF. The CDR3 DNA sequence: TGCGCCAGCAGCTTGACGAGCCCTCTAGAGACCCAGTACTTC.

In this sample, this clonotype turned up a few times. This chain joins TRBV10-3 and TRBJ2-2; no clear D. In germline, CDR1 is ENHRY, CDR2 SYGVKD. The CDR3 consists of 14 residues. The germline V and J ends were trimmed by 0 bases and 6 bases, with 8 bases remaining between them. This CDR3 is CAISESATPGELFF. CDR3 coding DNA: TGTGCCATCAGTGAGTCGGCAACACCCGGGGAGCTGTTTTTT.

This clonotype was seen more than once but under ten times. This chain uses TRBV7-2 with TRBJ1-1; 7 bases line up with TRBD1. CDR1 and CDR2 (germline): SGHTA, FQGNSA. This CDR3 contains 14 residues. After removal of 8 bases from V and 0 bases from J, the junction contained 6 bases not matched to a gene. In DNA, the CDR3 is TGTGCCAGCCGACCGACAGGGATGAACACTGAAGCTTTCTTT. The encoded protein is CASRPTGMNTEAFF. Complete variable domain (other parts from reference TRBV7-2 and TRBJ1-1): GAGVSQSPSNKVTEKGKDVELRCDPISGHTALYWYRQSLGQGLEFLIYFQGNSAPDKSGLPSDRFSAERTGGSVSTLTIQRTQQEDSAVYLCASRPTGMNTEAFFGQGTRLTVV.

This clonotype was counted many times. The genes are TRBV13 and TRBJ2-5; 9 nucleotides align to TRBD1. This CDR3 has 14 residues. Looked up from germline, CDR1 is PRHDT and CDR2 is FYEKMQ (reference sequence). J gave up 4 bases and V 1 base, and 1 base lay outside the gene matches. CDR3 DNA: TGTGCCAGCAGCTTAGACAGGGGGCTAGAGACCCAGTACTTC. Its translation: CASSLDRGLETQYF.

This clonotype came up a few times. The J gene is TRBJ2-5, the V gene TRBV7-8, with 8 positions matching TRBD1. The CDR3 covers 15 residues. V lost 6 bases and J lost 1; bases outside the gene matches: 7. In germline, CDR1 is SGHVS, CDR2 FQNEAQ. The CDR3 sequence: CASRGRDRPQETQYF. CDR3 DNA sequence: TGTGCCAGCAGAGGCCGGGACAGGCCCCAAGAGACCCAGTACTTC.

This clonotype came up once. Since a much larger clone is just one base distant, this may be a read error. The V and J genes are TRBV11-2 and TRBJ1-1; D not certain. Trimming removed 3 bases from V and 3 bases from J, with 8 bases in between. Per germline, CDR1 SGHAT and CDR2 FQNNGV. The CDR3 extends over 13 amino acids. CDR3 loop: CASSFSQYTEAFF. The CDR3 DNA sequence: TGTGCCAGCAGCTTTTCGCAGTACACTGAAGCTTTCTTT.